The 16 T cell receptor beta chains below were found in one sample sequenced in a study of blood T cell repertoires in COVID-19. TCRdb's copy holds only in-frame clones and misses some; the assay was immunoSEQ multiplex PCR. The sample includes 71,000 or so clones, about four fifths of them seen just once. The sample taken for sequencing was peripheral blood. These TCRs come from a man aged 45 to 65 with acute or convalescent COVID-19.

About this clone itself: At one boundary the junction diverges from the germline segment, which might be a read error. The CDR3 region has the DNA TGTGCCAGCAACTTGGGGACAGGGGGAAGTTCACCCCTCCACTTT. Protein product: CASNLGTGGSSPLHF. The V gene is TRBV5-6, the J gene TRBJ1-6; 11 nucleotides match TRBD1. The CDR3 is 15 amino acids. Germline V gives CDR1 SGHDT, CDR2 YYEEEE.

The rearrangement joins TRBV5-1 to TRBJ2-3; 13 positions match TRBD2. The trim removed 5 bases at V and 4 bases at J, leaving 7 bases unmatched. Germline CDR1 SGHRS, CDR2 YFSETQ. The CDR3 is 16 residues long. This CDR3 is CASSPGLAGASDTQYF. The CDR3 nucleotides are TGCGCCAGCAGTCCCGGACTAGCGGGAGCTTCAGATACGCAGTATTTT.

This clone was counted between two and nine times. The chain links TRBV11-1 to TRBJ1-2; no firm D call. The length of the CDR3 is 14 residues. Trimming shortened V by 4 bases and J by 3 bases, and 12 bases separated the two germline ends. Germline values: CDR1 SGHAT, CDR2 FQDESV (reference sequence). In DNA form, the CDR3 reads TGTGCCAGCAGCTCCCAGGCTGGCGACTATGGCTACACCTTC. Its translation is CASSSQAGDYGYTF.

The chain couples TRBV4-3 to TRBJ2-1; 9 bases are a match to TRBD2. The CDR3 is made up of 19 amino acids. The V gene's germline CDR1 is LGHNA and CDR2 YSLEER. The V and J ends lost 2 bases and 4 bases, in that order; junction bases with no gene match: 15. This CDR3 is CASSQTASFSGGAYNEQFF. The CDR3 DNA is TGCGCCAGCAGCCAAACAGCTTCCTTTAGCGGGGGAGCTTACAATGAGCAGTTCTTC.

The gene calls are TRBV27 and TRBJ1-2, with TRBD1 identical over 9 bases. The V gene end was trimmed by 2 bases and the J gene end by 6 bases; junction bases not matched to a gene: 4. Looked up from germline, CDR1 is MNHEY and CDR2 is SMNVEV (reference sequence). The length of the CDR3 is 14 residues. This CDR3 is CASSLGTGFDGYTF. The CDR3 DNA reads TGTGCCAGCAGTTTAGGGACAGGGTTTGATGGCTACACCTTC.

This clone was seen a single time. This rearrangement joins TRBV5-1 to TRBJ2-5; 9 bases are a match to TRBD1. The V and J ends lost 3 bases and 2 bases, in that order; junction bases with no gene match: 5. The length of the CDR3 is 15 residues. The germline V gene encodes CDR1 SGHRS and CDR2 YFSETQ. In nucleotides, the CDR3 is TGCGCCAGCAGCTCGACAGGGGGGCTTCAAGAGACCCAGTACTTC. This translates into CASSSTGGLQETQYF.

The chain carries TRBV7-3 and TRBJ2-3; TRBD2 agrees at 10 bases. The CDR3 spans 14 residues. Looked up from germline, CDR1 is SGHTA and CDR2 is FQGTGA. The ends lost 5 bases at V and 3 bases at J; junction bases unmatched: 2. The CDR3: CASSMGLATDTQYF. The CDR3 DNA follows: TGTGCCAGCAGCATGGGACTAGCGACAGATACGCAGTATTTT. Together with reference TRBV7-3 and TRBJ2-3, the CDR3 gives the full variable domain: GAGVSQTPSNKVTEKGKYVELRCDPISGHTALYWYRQSLGQGPEFLIYFQGTGAADDSGLPNDRFFAVRPEGSVSTLKIQRTERGDSAVYLCASSMGLATDTQYFGPGTRLTVL.

This chain links TRBV10-1 with TRBJ2-1, with 8 nucleotides matching TRBD1. The germline CDR1 and CDR2 sequences are WNHNN and SYGVQD (reference sequence). This CDR3 is 15 amino acids long. The V and J ends lost 2 bases and 9 bases, in that order; junction bases with no gene match: 9. CDR3 amino acids: CASSERAGGKGEQFF. CDR3 nucleotide sequence: TGCGCCAGCAGTGAGAGGGCAGGGGGCAAGGGTGAGCAGTTCTTC.

The chain is built from TRBV18 and TRBJ1-1; TRBD1 is a possible D gene (5 bases). V dropped 3 bases and J dropped 1 base, with 6 bases sitting between them. Germline V gene lookup returns CDR1 KGHSH and CDR2 LQKENI. The CDR3 length is 13 residues. CDR3 sequence: CASSPGQNTEAFF. The DNA of the CDR3 is TGTGCCAGCTCACCCGGACAGAACACTGAAGCTTTCTTT.

In this sample, this clone turned up once. The genes are TRBV10-3 and TRBJ1-4, with unresolved D. Germline V gene sequence: CDR1 ENHRY, CDR2 SYGVKD. The length of the CDR3 is 14 residues. V was trimmed by 3 bases and J by 0 bases, leaving 5 bases between them. The CDR3 loop reads CAISDRATNEKLFF. DNA of the CDR3: TGTGCCATCAGTGATCGAGCAACTAATGAAAAACTGTTTTTT.

The rearrangement joins TRBV11-2 to TRBJ2-3; possibly TRBD2 for D (6 bases). Per germline, CDR1 SGHAT and CDR2 FQNNGV. CDR3 length: 12 residues. With 5 bases removed from V and 8 bases from J, the gap between germline ends came to 11 bases. For the CDR3, the DNA is TGTGCCAGCAGCGGGACTCTTGGTACGCAGTATTTT. It codes for CASSGTLGTQYF.

The V call is TRBV7-9, the J call TRBJ2-6; D gene ambiguous. With 5 bases removed from V and 0 bases from J, the gap between germline ends came to 5 bases. Germline V gives CDR1 SEHNR, CDR2 FQNEAQ (reference sequence). CDR3 length: 14 amino acids. CDR3 protein: CASSPSSGANVLTF. The CDR3 DNA is TGTGCCAGCAGCCCGAGCTCTGGGGCCAACGTCCTGACTTTC.

The rearrangement joins TRBV11-1 to TRBJ2-5; 7 bases match TRBD2. Germline values: CDR1 SGHAT, CDR2 FQDESV (reference sequence). V gave up 5 bases and J gave up 5 bases; unmatched junction bases: 11. The CDR3 is 15 residues long. CDR3 in DNA: TGTGCCAGCAGCCTTCAGCGGGGAGGGAGGGAGACCCAGTACTTC. As protein: CASSLQRGGRETQYF.

This clone was picked up a small number of times. The chain is built from TRBV9 and TRBJ2-1; D gene uncertain. Per germline, CDR1 SGDLS and CDR2 YYNGEE. This CDR3 spans 15 amino acids. Trimming pared 0 bases from V and 4 bases from J, leaving 11 bases between. CDR3 amino acids: CASSVAVGPYNEQFF. CDR3 nucleotides: TGTGCCAGCAGCGTAGCAGTGGGCCCGTACAATGAGCAGTTCTTC.

V usage is TRBV28 and J usage is TRBJ2-2, with TRBD1 as a possible D gene (6 bases). Trimming took off 5 bases at V and 7 bases at J, with 14 bases between the two ends. CDR1 is MDHEN and CDR2 is SYDVKM in the germline V gene. The CDR3 is 14 amino acids. This CDR3 reads CASSNTGSGGELFF. In nucleotides, the CDR3 is TGTGCCAGCAGTAATACAGGGTCGGGCGGGGAGCTGTTTTTT.

J is TRBJ1-1 and V is TRBV19, with TRBD1 matching over 8 bases. The germline gives CDR1 LNHDA, CDR2 SQIVND (reference sequence). This CDR3 is 16 amino acids long. After removal of 5 bases from V and 3 bases from J, the junction contained 11 bases not matched to a gene. This chain's CDR3 is CASSSAGGRGYTEAFF. Here the CDR3 DNA reads TGTGCCAGTAGTTCGGCAGGGGGCCGCGGGTACACTGAAGCTTTCTTT.